This TCR beta chain is drawn from a study of identical twins. Study-level findings and limits: Invariant MAIT and iNKT cells are populations that could partly confound zero-insertion analyses.

This clonotype was found a few times. Its antigen is unidentified. The V and J ends lost 10 bases and 6 bases respectively, with 13 bases between them. CDR1 is MNHNY, CDR2 SVGAGI, per germline (reference sequence). The CDR3 extends over 11 amino acids. TCRdb re-analysed the 5' RACE reads in MiXCR, keeping a single row per CDR3 protein. Among about 790,000 distinct CDR3 sequences listed, 18% were seen once. Healthy Caucasians were all of the donors. The same sample was also studied in work on T cells expressing NK-cell markers. From that second work: One of the eight sequenced donors was seronegative, whereas the other seven were HCMV-seropositive.

What was sequenced was PBMCs. This chain connects TRBV6-6 to TRBJ2-7, with D perhaps matching TRBD1 (6 bases). The receptor was isolated from a woman under 30 in good health. The CDR3 spells CATQLGGEQYF. As DNA, the CDR3 is TGTGCCACCCAACTAGGGGGCGAGCAGTACTTC.